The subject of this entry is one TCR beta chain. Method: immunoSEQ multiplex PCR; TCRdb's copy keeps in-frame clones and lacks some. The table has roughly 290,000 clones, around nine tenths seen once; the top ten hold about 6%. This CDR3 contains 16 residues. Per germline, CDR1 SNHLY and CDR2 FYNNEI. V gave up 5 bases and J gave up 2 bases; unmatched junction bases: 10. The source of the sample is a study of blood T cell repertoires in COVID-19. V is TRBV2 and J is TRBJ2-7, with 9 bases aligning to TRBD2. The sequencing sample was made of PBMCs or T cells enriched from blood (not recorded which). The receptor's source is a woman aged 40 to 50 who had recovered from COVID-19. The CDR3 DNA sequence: TGTGCCAGCAGTCCCGGGGGGTTAGCGGGAGCCTACGAGCAGTACTTC. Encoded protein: CASSPGGLAGAYEQYF.